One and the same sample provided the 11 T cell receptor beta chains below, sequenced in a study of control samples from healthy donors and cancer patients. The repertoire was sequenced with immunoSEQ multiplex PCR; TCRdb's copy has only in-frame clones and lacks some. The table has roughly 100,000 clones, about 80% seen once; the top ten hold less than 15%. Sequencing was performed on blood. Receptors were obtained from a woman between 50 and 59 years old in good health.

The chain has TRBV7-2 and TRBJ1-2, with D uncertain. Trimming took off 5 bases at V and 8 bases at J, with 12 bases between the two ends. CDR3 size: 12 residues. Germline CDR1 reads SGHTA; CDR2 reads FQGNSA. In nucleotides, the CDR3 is TGTGCCAGCAGCCCGAGGAGTTCCGGCTACACCTTC. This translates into CASSPRSSGYTF.

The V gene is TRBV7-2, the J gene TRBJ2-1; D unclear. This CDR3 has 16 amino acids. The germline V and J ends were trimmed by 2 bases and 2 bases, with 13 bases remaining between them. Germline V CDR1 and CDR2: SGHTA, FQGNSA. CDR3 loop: CASSLSGYQTYNEQFF. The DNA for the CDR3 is TGTGCCAGCAGCTTATCCGGCTACCAAACCTACAATGAGCAGTTCTTC.

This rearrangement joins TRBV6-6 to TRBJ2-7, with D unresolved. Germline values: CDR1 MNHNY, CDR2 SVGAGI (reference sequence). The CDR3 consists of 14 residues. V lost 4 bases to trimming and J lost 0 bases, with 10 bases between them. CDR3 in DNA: TGTGCCAGCAGTTTGTCAAGAAACTCCTACGAGCAGTACTTC. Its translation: CASSLSRNSYEQYF.

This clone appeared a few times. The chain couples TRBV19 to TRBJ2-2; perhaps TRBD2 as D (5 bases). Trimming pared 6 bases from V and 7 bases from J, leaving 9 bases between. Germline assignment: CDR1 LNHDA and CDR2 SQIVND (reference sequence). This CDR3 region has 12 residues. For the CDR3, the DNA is TGTGCCAGTAGGCTGCGGGTCGGGGAGCTGTTTTTT. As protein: CASRLRVGELFF.

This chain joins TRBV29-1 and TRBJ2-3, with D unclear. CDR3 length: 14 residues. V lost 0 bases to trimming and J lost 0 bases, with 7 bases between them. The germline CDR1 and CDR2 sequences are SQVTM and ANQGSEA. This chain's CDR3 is CSVEDQFSTDTQYF. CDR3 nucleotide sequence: TGCAGCGTTGAAGATCAGTTTAGCACAGATACGCAGTATTTT.

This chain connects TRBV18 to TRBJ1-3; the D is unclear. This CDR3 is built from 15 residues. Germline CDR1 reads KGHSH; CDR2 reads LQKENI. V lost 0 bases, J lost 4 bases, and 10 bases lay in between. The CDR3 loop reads CASSPPEVAGNTIYF. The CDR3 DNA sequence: TGTGCCAGCTCACCACCAGAGGTAGCCGGAAACACCATATATTTT. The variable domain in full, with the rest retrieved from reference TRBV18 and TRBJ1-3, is NAGVMQNPRHLVRRRGQEARLRCSPMKGHSHVYWYRQLPEEGLKFMVYLQKENIIDESGMPKERFSAEFPKEGPSILRIQQVVRGDSAAYFCASSPPEVAGNTIYFGEGSWLTVV.

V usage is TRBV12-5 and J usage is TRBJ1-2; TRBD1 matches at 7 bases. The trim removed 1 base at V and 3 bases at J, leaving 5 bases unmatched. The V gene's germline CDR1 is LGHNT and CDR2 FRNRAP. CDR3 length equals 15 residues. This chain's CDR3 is CASGLEEGAYYGYTF. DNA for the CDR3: TGTGCTAGTGGTTTGGAAGAGGGGGCTTACTATGGCTACACCTTC.

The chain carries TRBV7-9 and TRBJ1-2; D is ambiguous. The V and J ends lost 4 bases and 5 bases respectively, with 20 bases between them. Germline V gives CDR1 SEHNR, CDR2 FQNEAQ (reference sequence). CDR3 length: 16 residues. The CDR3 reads CASSSGEDHRVYGYTF. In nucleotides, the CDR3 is TGTGCCAGCAGCTCGGGAGAGGACCATCGGGTGTATGGCTACACCTTC.

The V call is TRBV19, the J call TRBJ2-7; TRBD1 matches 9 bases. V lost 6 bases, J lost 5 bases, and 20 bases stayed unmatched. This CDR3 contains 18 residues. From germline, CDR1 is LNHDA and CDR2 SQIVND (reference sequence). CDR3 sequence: CASSPGPLAGTGNDEQYF. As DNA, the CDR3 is TGTGCCAGTAGCCCCGGTCCCCTGGCTGGGACAGGGAACGACGAGCAGTACTTC.

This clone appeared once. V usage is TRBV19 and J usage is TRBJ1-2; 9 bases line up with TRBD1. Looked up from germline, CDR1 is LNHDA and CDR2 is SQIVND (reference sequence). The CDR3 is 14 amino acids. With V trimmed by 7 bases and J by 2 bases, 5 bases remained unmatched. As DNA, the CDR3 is TGTGCCAGTAATACACAGGGGGCGAACTATGGCTACACCTTC. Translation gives CASNTQGANYGYTF.

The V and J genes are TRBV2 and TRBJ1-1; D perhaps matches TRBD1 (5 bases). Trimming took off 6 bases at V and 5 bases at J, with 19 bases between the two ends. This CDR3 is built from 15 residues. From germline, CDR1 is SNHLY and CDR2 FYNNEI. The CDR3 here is CASRPLGVLETEAFF. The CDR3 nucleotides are TGTGCCAGCAGACCCCTGGGGGTATTAGAGACTGAAGCTTTCTTT. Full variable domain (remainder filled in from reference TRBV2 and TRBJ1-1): EPEVTQTPSHQVTQMGQEVILRCVPISNHLYFYWYRQILGQKVEFLVSFYNNEISEKSEIFDDQFSVERPDGSNFTLKIRSTKLEDSAMYFCASRPLGVLETEAFFGQGTRLTVV.